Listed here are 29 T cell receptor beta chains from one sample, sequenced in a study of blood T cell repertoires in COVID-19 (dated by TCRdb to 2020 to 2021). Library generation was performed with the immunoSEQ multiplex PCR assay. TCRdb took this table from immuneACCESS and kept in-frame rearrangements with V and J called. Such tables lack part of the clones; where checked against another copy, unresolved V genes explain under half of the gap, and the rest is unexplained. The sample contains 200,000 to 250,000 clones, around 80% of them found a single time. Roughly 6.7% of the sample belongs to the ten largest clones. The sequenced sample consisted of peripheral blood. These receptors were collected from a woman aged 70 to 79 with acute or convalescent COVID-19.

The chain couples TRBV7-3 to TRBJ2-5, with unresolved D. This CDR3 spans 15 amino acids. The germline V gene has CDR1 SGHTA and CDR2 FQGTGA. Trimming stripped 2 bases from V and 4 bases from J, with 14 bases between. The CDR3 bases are TGTGCCAGCAGCTTATTCCCCGGCAGGCTAGAGACCCAGTACTTC. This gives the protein CASSLFPGRLETQYF.

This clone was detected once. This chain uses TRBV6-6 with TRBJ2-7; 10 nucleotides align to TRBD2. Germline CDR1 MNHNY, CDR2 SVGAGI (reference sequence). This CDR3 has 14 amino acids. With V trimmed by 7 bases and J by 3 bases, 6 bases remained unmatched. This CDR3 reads CASTPSGGIYEQYF. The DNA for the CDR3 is TGTGCCAGCACCCCTAGCGGGGGAATCTACGAGCAGTACTTC.

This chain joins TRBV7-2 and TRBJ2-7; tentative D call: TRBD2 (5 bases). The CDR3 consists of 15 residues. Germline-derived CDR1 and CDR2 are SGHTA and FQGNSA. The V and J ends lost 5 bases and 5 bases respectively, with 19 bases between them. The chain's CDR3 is CASSPGAAIIHEQYF. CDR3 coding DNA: TGTGCCAGCAGCCCTGGAGCGGCTATAATCCACGAGCAGTACTTC. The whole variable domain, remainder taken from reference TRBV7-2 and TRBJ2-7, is GAGVSQSPSNKVTEKGKDVELRCDPISGHTALYWYRQSLGQGLEFLIYFQGNSAPDKSGLPSDRFSAERTGGSVSTLTIQRTQQEDSAVYLCASSPGAAIIHEQYFGPGTRLTVT.

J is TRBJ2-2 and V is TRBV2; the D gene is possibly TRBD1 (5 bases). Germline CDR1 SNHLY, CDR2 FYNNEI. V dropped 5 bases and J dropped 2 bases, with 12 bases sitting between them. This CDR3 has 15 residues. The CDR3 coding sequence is TGTGCCAGCAGTTTCCAGGGAAGCAACACCGGGGAGCTGTTTTTT. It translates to CASSFQGSNTGELFF.

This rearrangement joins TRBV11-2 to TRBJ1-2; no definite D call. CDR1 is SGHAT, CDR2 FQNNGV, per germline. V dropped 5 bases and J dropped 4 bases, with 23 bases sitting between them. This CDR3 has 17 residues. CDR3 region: CASSPYSAGSQIYGYTF. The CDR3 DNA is TGTGCCAGCAGCCCATATAGCGCCGGGTCTCAAATCTATGGCTACACCTTC.

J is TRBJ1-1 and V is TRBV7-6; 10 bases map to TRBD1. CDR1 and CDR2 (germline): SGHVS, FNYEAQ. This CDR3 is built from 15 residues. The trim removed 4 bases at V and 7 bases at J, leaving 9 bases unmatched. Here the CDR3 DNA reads TGTGCCAGCAGCTCGTTCGACAGGGGGCAGAGTGAAGCTTTCTTT. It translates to CASSSFDRGQSEAFF.

The chain's CDR3 is CASSILTRESLNTEAFF. The CDR3, as DNA: TGTGCCAGTAGTATCCTAACCCGTGAGTCTTTGAACACTGAAGCTTTCTTT. The V and J genes are TRBV19 and TRBJ1-1, with D unresolved. The CDR3 totals 17 residues. Trimming took off 3 bases at V and 0 bases at J, with 17 bases between the two ends. Germline values: CDR1 LNHDA, CDR2 SQIVND (reference sequence).

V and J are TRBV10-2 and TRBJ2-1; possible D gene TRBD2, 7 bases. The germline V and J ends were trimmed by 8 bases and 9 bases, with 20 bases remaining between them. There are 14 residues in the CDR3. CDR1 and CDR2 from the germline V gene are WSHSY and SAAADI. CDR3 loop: CASARGGFLVEQFF. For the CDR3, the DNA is TGCGCCAGCGCGAGGGGGGGCTTTCTGGTTGAGCAGTTCTTC.

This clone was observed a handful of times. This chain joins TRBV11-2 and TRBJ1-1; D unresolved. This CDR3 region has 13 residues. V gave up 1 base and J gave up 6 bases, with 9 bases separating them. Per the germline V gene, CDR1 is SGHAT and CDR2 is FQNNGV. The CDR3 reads CASSLVVGSEAFF. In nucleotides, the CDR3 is TGTGCCAGCAGCTTAGTAGTCGGTTCTGAAGCTTTCTTT.

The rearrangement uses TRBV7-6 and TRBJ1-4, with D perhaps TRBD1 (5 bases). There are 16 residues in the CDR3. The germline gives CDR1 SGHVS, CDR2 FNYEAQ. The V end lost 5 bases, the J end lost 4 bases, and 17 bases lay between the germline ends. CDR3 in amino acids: CASSPGAGSDNEKLFF. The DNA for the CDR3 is TGTGCCAGCAGCCCTGGGGCAGGCTCTGATAATGAAAAACTGTTTTTT.

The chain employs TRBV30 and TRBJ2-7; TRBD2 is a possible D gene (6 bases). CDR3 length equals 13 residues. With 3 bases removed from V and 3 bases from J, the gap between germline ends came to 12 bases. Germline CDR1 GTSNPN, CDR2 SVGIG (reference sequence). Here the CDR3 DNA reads TGTGCCTGGAGAAGCACCGGGGGCTACGAGCAGTACTTC. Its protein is CAWRSTGGYEQYF. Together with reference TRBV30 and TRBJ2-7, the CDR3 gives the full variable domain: SQTIHQWPATLVQPVGSPLSLECTVEGTSNPNLYWYRQAAGRGLQLLFYSVGIGQISSEVPQNLSASRPQDRQFILSSKKLLLSDSGFYLCAWRSTGGYEQYFGPGTRLTVT.

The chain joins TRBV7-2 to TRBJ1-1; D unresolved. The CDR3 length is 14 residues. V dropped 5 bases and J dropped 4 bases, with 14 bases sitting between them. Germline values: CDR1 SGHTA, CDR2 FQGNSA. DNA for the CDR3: TGTGCCAGCAGCCCAGCGGGTAGACCCACTGAAGCTTTCTTT. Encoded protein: CASSPAGRPTEAFF.

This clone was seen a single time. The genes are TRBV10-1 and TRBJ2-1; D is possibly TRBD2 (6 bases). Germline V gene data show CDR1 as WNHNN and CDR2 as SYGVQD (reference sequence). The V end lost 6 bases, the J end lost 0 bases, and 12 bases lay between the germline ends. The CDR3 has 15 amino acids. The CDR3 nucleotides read TGCGCCAGCAGCAGAGCGGGTGTCTCCTACAATGAGCAGTTCTTC. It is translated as CASSRAGVSYNEQFF.

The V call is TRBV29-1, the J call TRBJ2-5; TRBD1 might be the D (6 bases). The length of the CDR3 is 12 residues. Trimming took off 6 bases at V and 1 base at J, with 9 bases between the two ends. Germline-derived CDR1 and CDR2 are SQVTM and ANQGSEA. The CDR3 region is CSVWGRQETQYF. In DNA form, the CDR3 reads TGCAGCGTCTGGGGGCGCCAAGAGACCCAGTACTTC.

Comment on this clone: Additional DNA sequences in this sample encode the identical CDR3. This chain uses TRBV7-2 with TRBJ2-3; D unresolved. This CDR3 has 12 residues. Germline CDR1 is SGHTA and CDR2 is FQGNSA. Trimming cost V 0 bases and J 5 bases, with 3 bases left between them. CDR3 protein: CASSLARDTQYF. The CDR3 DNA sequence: TGTGCCAGCAGCTTAGCCCGAGATACGCAGTATTTT. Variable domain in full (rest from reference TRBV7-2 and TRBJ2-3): GAGVSQSPSNKVTEKGKDVELRCDPISGHTALYWYRQSLGQGLEFLIYFQGNSAPDKSGLPSDRFSAERTGGSVSTLTIQRTQQEDSAVYLCASSLARDTQYFGPGTRLTVL.

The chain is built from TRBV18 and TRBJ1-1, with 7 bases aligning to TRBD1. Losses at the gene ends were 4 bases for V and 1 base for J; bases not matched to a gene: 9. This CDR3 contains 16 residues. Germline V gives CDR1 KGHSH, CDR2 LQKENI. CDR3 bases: TGTGCCAGCTCACTACAGGGGATGGCCCCGAACACTGAAGCTTTCTTT. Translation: CASSLQGMAPNTEAFF.

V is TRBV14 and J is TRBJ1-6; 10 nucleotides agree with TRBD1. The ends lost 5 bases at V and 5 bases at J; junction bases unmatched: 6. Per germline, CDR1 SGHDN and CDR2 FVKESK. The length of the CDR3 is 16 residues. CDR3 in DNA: TGTGCCAGCAGCAATTCGGGACAGGGGAATAATTCACCCCTCCACTTT. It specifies CASSNSGQGNNSPLHF.

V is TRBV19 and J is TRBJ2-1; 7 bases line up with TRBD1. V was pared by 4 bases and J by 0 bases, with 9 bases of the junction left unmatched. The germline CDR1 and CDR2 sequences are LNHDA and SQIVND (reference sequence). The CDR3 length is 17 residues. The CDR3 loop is CASSTWDRRSSYNEQFF. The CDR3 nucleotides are TGTGCCAGTAGTACGTGGGACAGACGAAGCTCCTACAATGAGCAGTTCTTC.

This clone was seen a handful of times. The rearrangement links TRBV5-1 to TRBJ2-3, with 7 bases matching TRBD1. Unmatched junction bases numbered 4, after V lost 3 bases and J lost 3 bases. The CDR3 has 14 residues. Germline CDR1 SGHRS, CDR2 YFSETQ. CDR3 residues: CASSSPGQTDTQYF. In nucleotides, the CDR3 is TGCGCCAGCAGCTCACCGGGACAGACAGATACGCAGTATTTT. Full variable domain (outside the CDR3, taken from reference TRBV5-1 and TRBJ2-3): KAGVTQTPRYLIKTRGQQVTLSCSPISGHRSVSWYQQTPGQGLQFLFEYFSETQRNKGNFPGRFSGRQFSNSRSEMNVSTLELGDSALYLCASSSPGQTDTQYFGPGTRLTVL.

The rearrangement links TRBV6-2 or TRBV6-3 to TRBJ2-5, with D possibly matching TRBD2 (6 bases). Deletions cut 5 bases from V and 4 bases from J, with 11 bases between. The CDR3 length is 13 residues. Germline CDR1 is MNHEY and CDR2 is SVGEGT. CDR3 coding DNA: TGTGCCAGCAGTGCCGGGAGCCGAGAGACCCAGTACTTC. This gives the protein CASSAGSRETQYF.

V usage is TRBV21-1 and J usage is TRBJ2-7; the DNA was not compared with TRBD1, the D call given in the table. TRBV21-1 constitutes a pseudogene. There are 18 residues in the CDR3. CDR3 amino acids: CASSVPGQGEFTGYEQYF. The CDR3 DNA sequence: TGTGCCAGCAGTGTCCCGGGACAGGGTGAATTTACGGGCTACGAGCAGTACTTC.

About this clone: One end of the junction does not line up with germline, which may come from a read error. The CDR3 DNA reads TGTGCCAGCAGCTCAACCGAGGACGGGAACAATGGGCAGTTCTTC. Amino acids: CASSSTEDGNNGQFF. The chain has TRBV5-4 and TRBJ2-1, with D perhaps matching TRBD2 (5 bases). The CDR3 runs 15 residues. Germline CDR1 reads SGHNT; CDR2 reads YYREEE (reference sequence).

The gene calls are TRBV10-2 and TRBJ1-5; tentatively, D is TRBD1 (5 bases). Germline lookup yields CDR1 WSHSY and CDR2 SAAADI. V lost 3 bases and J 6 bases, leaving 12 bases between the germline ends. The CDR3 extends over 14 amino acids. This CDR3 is CASSEGLGGQPQHF. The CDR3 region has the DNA TGCGCCAGCAGTGAAGGACTGGGGGGTCAGCCCCAGCATTTT.

CDR3 amino acids: CASSLRGLVLDTQYF. The CDR3 DNA is TGTGCCAGCAGCTTGCGTGGACTAGTGCTAGATACGCAGTATTTT. The chain has TRBV5-6 and TRBJ2-3; 7 bases are shared with TRBD2. Per the germline V gene, CDR1 is SGHDT and CDR2 is YYEEEE. Trimming cost V 1 base and J 5 bases; bases outside gene matches: 7. The CDR3 runs to 15 residues.

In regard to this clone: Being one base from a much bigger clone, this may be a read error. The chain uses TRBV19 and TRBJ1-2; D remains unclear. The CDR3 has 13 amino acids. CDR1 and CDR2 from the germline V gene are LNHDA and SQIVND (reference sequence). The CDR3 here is CASSIGGDYGCTF. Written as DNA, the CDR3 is TGTGCCAGTAGTATTGGCGGAGACTATGGCTGCACCTTC. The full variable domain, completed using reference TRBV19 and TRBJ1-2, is DGGITQSPKYLFRKEGQNVTLSCEQNLNHDAMYWYRQDPGQGLRLIYYSQIVNDFQKGDIAEGYSVSREKKESFPLTVTSAQKNPTAFYLCASSIGGDYGCTFGSGTRLTVV.

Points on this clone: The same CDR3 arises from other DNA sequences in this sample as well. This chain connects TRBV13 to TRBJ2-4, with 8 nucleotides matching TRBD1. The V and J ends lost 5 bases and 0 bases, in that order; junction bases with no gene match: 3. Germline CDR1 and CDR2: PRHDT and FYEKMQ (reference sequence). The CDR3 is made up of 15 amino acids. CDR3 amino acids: CASSLDRGAKNIQYF. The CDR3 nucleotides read TGTGCCAGCAGCCTTGACAGGGGAGCCAAAAACATTCAGTACTTC. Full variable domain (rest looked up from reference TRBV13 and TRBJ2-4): AAGVIQSPRHLIKEKRETATLKCYPIPRHDTVYWYQQGPGQDPQFLISFYEKMQSDKGSIPDRFSAQQFSDYHSELNMSSLELGDSALYFCASSLDRGAKNIQYFGAGTRLSVL.

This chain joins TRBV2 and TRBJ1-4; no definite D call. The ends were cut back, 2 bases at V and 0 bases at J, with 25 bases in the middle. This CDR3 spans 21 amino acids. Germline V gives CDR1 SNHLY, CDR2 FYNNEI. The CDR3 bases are TGTGCCAGCAGTGAATGGTCGGAGGTCGACGCCATATTTACAACTAATGAAAAACTGTTTTTT. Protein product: CASSEWSEVDAIFTTNEKLFF.

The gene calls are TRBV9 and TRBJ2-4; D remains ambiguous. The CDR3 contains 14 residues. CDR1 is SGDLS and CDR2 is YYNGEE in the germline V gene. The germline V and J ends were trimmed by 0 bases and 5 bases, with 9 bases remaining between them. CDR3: CASSVGPQENIQYF. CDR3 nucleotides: TGTGCCAGCAGCGTAGGTCCTCAGGAAAACATTCAGTACTTC.

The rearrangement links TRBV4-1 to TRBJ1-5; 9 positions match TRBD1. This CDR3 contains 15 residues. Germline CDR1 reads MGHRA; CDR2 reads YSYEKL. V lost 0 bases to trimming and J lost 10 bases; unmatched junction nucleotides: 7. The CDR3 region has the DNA TGCGCCAGCAGCCAAGATCAGGGACAGGGTCTTCCCCAGCATTTT. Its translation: CASSQDQGQGLPQHF.